This TCR beta chain was observed in a study of beta chain features in type 1 diabetes. Study findings and constraints: Among all four CD4+ subsets, Type 1 diabetes patients had TCRB CDR3s that were moderately but significantly shorter.

Deletions cut 0 bases from V and 5 bases from J, with 6 bases between. There are 12 residues in the CDR3. The V gene's germline CDR1 is SGHRS and CDR2 YFSETQ. The investigators reverse transcribed all of the isolated RNA, so they sequenced expressed TCRB transcripts. Assay: immunoSEQ multiplex PCR; the TCRdb copy retains only in-frame clones and omits some. The sample lists a few hundred thousand clones; 8.5% to 10% were seen once. This clone has more than one count but fewer than ten. Its antigen is currently unknown. The sample comprised central memory CD4+ T cells from blood. V is TRBV5-1 and J is TRBJ2-7; D gene unclear. The receptor was isolated from a young man with type 1 diabetes. CDR3 in amino acids: CASSLAQNEQYF. As DNA, the CDR3 is TGCGCCAGCAGCTTGGCTCAGAACGAGCAGTACTTC.